Presented here are 9 T cell receptor beta chains from one specimen sequenced in a study of shared clonotypes between healthy human individuals. Selected positively for CCR7 and CD45RO-negative, naive CD8 cells excluded terminally differentiated effector memory CD45RA+ cells. Libraries were prepared by immunoSEQ multiplex PCR; TCRdb keeps only in-frame clonotypes and omits some of them. Among roughly 2,000,000 clones, roughly 95% were seen once, and the ten largest hold roughly 1.7%. Source material: naive CD8+ T cells from PBMCs. The receptor source for this set is a man younger than 35 in good health. Some clones in this sample may be carry-over from other donors' samples.

The chain has TRBV6-5 and TRBJ2-7; 8 bases match TRBD1. V trimming: 2 bases; J trimming: 4 bases; junction bases outside the gene matches: 4. This CDR3 comprises 14 residues. CDR1 MNHEY and CDR2 SVGAGI come from the germline V gene. DNA for the CDR3: TGTGCCAGCAGTTACAGGGGACAGGTATACGAGCAGTACTTC. Residues: CASSYRGQVYEQYF.

The rearrangement links TRBV5-4 to TRBJ2-7, with 9 bases fitting TRBD2. The CDR3 runs to 15 residues. The trim removed 2 bases at V and 5 bases at J, leaving 8 bases unmatched. CDR1 and CDR2 from the germline V gene are SGHNT and YYREEE (reference sequence). The CDR3 DNA sequence: TGTGCCAGCAGCTTCTCCGGGACTAGCAGGCACGAGCAGTACTTC. Its translation: CASSFSGTSRHEQYF.

J is TRBJ2-4 and V is TRBV7-9, with D possibly being TRBD1 (5 bases). Between the trimmed V and J ends, which lost 2 bases and 3 bases, there was a span of 14 bases. CDR1 SEHNR and CDR2 FQNEAQ come from the germline V gene (reference sequence). The CDR3 extends over 16 amino acids. CDR3 region: CASSLLQGEVKNIQYF. As DNA, the CDR3 is TGTGCCAGCAGCTTATTGCAAGGGGAAGTCAAAAACATTCAGTACTTC.

This sequence joins TRBV27 and TRBJ2-7; 8 bases match TRBD1. The CDR3 covers 17 residues. Germline V gene lookup returns CDR1 MNHEY and CDR2 SMNVEV (reference sequence). Trimming at V came to 5 bases and at J to 0 bases, leaving 12 bases not matched to a gene. The CDR3 here is CASSPTRTGRISYEQYF. CDR3 coding DNA: TGTGCCAGCAGTCCCACCCGGACAGGGAGGATCTCCTACGAGCAGTACTTC.

This clone was seen just once. The chain links TRBV6-5 to TRBJ1-3, with TRBD1 matching over 9 bases. The V and J ends lost 2 bases and 7 bases, in that order; junction bases with no gene match: 3. Germline-derived CDR1 and CDR2 are MNHEY and SVGAGI. This CDR3 region has 14 residues. In DNA, the CDR3 is TGTGCCAGCAGTTACGGACAGGGGAGGAACACCATATATTTT. Protein sequence: CASSYGQGRNTIYF.

The rearrangement joins TRBV28 to TRBJ2-3; D is undetermined. CDR3 length equals 14 residues. Trimming cost V 2 bases and J 4 bases, with 10 bases left between them. Germline CDR1 is MDHEN and CDR2 is SYDVKM. The CDR3 here is CASSLLSASDTQYF. The CDR3 bases are TGTGCCAGCAGTTTACTCTCGGCATCAGATACGCAGTATTTT. The whole variable domain, remainder taken from reference TRBV28 and TRBJ2-3, is DVKVTQSSRYLVKRTGEKVFLECVQDMDHENMFWYRQDPGLGLRLIYFSYDVKMKEKGDIPEGYSVSREKKERFSLILESASTNQTSMYLCASSLLSASDTQYFGPGTRLTVL.

The V gene is TRBV7-3, the J gene TRBJ1-1; weak D call: TRBD1 (6 bases). Germline V gives CDR1 SGHTA, CDR2 FQGTGA. This CDR3 is 17 amino acids long. Trimming stripped 6 bases from V and 0 bases from J, with 20 bases between. The CDR3 region has the DNA TGTGCCAGCAGTCACAAAGGGGGGCGGAACATGAACACTGAAGCTTTCTTT. This gives the protein CASSHKGGRNMNTEAFF.

This sequence joins TRBV7-8 and TRBJ2-5; TRBD2 matches 7 bases. Trimming removed 1 base from V and 3 bases from J; junction bases left unmatched: 8. CDR3 length equals 16 residues. CDR1 is SGHVS and CDR2 is FQNEAQ in the germline V gene. This CDR3 reads CASSLVYSGEKETQYF. CDR3 sequence (DNA): TGTGCCAGCAGCTTAGTTTACAGCGGGGAGAAAGAGACCCAGTACTTC.

The chain employs TRBV27 and TRBJ2-7; D uncertain. V was clipped by 5 bases and J by 6 bases, with 14 bases between them. CDR1 and CDR2 (germline): MNHEY, SMNVEV (reference sequence). CDR3 length: 13 residues. CDR3 protein: CASSNNNGFEQYF. CDR3 nucleotide sequence: TGTGCCAGCAGTAACAACAACGGGTTCGAGCAGTACTTC.